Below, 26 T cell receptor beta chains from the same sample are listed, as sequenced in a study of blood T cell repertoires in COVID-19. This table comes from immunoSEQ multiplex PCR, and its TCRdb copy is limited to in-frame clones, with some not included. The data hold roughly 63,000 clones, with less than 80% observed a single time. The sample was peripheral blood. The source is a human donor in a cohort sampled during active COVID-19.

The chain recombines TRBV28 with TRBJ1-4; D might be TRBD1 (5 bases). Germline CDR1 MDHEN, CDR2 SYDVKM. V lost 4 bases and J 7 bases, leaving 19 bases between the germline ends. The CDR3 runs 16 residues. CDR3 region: CASSSADQGMGEKLFF. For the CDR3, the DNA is TGTGCCAGCAGTTCGGCCGACCAGGGAATGGGTGAAAAACTGTTTTTT.

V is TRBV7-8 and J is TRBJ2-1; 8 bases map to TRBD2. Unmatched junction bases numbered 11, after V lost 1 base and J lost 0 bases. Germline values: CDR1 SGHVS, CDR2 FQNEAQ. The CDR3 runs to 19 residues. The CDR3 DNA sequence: TGTGCCAGCAGCTTAGAGCCTAGCGGGTTTTTCGTCTCCTACAATGAGCAGTTCTTC. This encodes CASSLEPSGFFVSYNEQFF.

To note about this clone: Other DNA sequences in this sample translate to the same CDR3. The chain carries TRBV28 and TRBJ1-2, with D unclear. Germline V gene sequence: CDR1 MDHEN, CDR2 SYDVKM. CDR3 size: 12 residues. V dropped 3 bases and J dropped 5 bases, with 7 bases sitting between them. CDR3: CASSFGAYGYTF. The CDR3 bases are TGTGCCAGCAGTTTTGGAGCTTATGGCTACACCTTC.

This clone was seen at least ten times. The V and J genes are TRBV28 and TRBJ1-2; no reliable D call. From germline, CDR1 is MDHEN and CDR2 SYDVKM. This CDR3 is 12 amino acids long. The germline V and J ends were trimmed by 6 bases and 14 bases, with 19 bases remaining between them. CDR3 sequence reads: CASSPARERWTF. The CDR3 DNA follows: TGTGCCAGCAGCCCTGCGCGGGAACGGTGGACCTTC.

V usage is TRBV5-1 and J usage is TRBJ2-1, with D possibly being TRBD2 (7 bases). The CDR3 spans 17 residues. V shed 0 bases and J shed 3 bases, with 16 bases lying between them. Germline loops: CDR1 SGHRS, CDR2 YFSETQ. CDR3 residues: CASSLVPRGGDYNEQFF. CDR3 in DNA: TGCGCCAGCAGCTTGGTCCCTAGGGGGGGGGACTACAATGAGCAGTTCTTC.

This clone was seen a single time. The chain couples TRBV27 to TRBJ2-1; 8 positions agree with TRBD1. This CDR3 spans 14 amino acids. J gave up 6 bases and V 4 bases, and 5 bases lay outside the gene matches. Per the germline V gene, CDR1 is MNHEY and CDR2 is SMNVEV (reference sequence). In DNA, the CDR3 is TGTGCCAGCAGTTCCCTCGGGACAGGCAATGAGCAGTTCTTC. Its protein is CASSSLGTGNEQFF.

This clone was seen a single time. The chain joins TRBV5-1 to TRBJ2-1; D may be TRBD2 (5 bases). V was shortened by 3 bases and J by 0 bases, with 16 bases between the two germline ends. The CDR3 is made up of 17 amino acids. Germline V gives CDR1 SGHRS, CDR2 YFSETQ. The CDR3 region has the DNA TGCGCCAGCAGCTCACTTGCGTCGGGGAACTCCTACAATGAGCAGTTCTTC. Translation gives CASSSLASGNSYNEQFF.

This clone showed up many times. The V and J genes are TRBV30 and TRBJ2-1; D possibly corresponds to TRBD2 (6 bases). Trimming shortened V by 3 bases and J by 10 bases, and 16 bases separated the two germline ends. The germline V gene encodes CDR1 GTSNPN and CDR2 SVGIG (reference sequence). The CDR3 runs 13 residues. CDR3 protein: CAWSQTRLVEQFF. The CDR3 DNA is TGTGCCTGGAGCCAGACTAGACTAGTGGAGCAGTTCTTC.

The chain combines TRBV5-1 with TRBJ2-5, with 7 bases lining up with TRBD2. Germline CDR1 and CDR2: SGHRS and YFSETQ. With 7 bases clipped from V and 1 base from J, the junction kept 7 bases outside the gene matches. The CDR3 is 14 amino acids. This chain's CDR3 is CASPSGGSQETQYF. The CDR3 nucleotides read TGCGCCAGCCCCTCGGGGGGTTCCCAAGAGACCCAGTACTTC.

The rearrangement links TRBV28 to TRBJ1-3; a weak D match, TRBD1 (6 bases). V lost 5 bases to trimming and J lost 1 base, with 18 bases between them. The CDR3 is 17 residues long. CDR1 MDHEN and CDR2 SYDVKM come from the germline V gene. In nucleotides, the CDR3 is TGTGCCAGCAGTCTTTACAGGGTCGGAGTTTCTGGAAACACCATATATTTT. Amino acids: CASSLYRVGVSGNTIYF.

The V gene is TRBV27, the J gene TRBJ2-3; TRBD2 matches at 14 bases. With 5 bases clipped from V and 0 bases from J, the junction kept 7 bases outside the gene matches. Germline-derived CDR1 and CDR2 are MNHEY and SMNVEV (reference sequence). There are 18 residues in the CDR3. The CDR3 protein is CASSKTSGRATSTDTQYF. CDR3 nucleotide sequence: TGTGCCAGCAGTAAGACTAGCGGGAGGGCAACTAGCACAGATACGCAGTATTTT.

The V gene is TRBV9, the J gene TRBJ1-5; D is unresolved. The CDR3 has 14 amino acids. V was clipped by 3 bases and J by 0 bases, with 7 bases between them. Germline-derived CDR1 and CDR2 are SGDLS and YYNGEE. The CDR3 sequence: CASSGGYSNQPQHF. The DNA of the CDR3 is TGTGCCAGCAGCGGCGGGTATAGCAATCAGCCCCAGCATTTT. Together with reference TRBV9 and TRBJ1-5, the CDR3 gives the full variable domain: DSGVTQTPKHLITATGQRVTLRCSPRSGDLSVYWYQQSLDQGLQFLIQYYNGEERAKGNILERFSAQQFPDLHSELNLSSLELGDSALYFCASSGGYSNQPQHFGDGTRLSIL.

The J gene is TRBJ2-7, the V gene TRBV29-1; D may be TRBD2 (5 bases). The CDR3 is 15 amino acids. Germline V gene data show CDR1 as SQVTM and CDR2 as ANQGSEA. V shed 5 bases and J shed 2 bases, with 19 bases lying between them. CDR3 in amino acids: CSVRYSGDRTYEQYF. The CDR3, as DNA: TGCAGCGTTCGGTATTCCGGGGATAGAACCTACGAGCAGTACTTC.

In DNA form, the CDR3 reads TGTGCTAGTGGTTTGGGACAGGGAGTACCTTTCTTT. Amino acids: CASGLGQGVPFF. The chain is built from TRBV12-5 and TRBJ1-1; 7 bases are shared with TRBD1. Germline CDR1 is LGHNT and CDR2 is FRNRAP. V was clipped by 1 base and J by 12 bases; unmatched bases: 5. This CDR3 is 12 amino acids long.

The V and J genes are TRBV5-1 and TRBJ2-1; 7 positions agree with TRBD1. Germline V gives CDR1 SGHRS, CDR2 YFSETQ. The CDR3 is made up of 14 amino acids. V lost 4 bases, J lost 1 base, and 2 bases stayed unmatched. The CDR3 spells CASSPGQSYNEQFF. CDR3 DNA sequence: TGCGCCAGCAGCCCGGGACAGTCCTACAATGAGCAGTTCTTC.

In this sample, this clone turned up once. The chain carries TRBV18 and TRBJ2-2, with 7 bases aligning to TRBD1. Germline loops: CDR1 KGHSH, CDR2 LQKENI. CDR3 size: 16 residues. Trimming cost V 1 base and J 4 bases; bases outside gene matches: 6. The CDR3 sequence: CASSPRSQGPTGELFF. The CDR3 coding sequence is TGTGCCAGCTCACCACGTTCACAGGGGCCCACCGGGGAGCTGTTTTTT.

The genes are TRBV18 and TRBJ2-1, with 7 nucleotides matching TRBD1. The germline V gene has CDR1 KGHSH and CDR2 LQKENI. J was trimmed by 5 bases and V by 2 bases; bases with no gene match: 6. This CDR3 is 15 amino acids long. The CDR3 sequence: CASSPRTGGNNEQFF. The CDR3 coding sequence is TGTGCCAGCTCACCAAGGACAGGTGGGAACAATGAGCAGTTCTTC.

CDR3 nucleotides: TGTGCCAGCAGTTCCACTATTTACAATGAGCAGTTCTTC. This sequence encodes CASSSTIYNEQFF. The V and J genes are TRBV27 and TRBJ2-1; D is undetermined. Germline assignment: CDR1 MNHEY and CDR2 SMNVEV (reference sequence). V was cut by 4 bases and J by 4 bases, with 8 bases left in between. The CDR3 is made up of 13 amino acids.

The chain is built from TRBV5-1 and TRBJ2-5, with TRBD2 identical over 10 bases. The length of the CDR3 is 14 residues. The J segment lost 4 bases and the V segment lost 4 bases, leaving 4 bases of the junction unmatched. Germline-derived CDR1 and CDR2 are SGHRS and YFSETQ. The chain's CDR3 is CASSPLAGGETQYF. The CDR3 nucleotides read TGCGCCAGCAGCCCCTTAGCGGGAGGAGAGACCCAGTACTTC.

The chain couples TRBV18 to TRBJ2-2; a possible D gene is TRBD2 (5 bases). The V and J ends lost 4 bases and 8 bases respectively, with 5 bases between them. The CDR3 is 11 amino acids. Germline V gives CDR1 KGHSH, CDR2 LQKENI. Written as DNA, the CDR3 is TGTGCCAGCTCACGGGAGGGGGAGCTGTTTTTT. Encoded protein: CASSREGELFF. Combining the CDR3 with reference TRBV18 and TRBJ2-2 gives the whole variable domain NAGVMQNPRHLVRRRGQEARLRCSPMKGHSHVYWYRQLPEEGLKFMVYLQKENIIDESGMPKERFSAEFPKEGPSILRIQQVVRGDSAAYFCASSREGELFFGEGSRLTVL.

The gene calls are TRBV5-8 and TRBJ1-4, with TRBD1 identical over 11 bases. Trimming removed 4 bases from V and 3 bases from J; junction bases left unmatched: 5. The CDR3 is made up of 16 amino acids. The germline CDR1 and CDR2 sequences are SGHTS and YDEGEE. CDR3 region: CASSPGTGGANEKLFF. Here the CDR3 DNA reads TGTGCCAGCAGCCCTGGGACAGGGGGGGCTAATGAAAAACTGTTTTTT.

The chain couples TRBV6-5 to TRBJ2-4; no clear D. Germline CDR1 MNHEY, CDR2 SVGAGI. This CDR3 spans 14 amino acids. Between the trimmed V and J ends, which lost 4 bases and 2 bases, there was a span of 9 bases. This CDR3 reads CASSSMTPKNIQYF. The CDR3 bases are TGTGCCAGCAGTTCCATGACACCCAAAAACATTCAGTACTTC.

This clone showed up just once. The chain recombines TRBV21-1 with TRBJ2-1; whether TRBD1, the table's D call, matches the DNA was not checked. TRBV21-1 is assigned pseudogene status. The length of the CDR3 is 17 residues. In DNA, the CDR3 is TGTGCCAGCAGCAAAGTCTACCGGGACAGGGAAGGCAATGAGCAGTTCTTC. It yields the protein CASSKVYRDREGNEQFF.

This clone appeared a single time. CDR3 sequence (DNA): TGTGCCAGCAGCTTGCTGGGACAGGGGAGCCGGGGCTACACCTTC. This sequence encodes CASSLLGQGSRGYTF. This chain connects TRBV5-4 to TRBJ1-2; the match to TRBD1 covers 10 bases. Germline CDR1 reads SGHNT; CDR2 reads YYREEE (reference sequence). The CDR3 runs 15 residues. V gave up 1 base and J gave up 8 bases; unmatched junction bases: 8.

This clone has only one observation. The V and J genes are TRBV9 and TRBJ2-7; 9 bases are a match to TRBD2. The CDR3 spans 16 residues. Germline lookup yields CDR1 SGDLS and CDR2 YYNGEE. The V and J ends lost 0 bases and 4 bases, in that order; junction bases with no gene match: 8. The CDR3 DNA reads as TGTGCCAGCAGCGTAGAAGGTAGCGGGAGTTATTACGAGCAGTACTTC. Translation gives CASSVEGSGSYYEQYF.

In DNA form, the CDR3 reads TGTGCCAGCAGTTCGGGCAGGGTCTTTCTCCGAGAGACCCAGTACTTC. Residues: CASSSGRVFLRETQYF. The V call is TRBV6-5, the J call TRBJ2-5; D might be TRBD1 (5 bases). Germline CDR1 and CDR2: MNHEY and SVGAGI. Trimming pared 4 bases from V and 4 bases from J, leaving 19 bases between. There are 16 residues in the CDR3.